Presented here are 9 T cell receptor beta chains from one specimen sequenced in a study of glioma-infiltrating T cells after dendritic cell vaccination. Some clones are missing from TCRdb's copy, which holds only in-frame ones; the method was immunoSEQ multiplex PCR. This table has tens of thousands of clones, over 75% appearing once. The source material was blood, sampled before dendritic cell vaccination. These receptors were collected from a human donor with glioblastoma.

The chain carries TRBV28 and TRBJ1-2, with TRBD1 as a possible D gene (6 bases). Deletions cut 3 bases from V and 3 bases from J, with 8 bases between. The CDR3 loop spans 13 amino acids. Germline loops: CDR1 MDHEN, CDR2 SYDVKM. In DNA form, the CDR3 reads TGTGCCAGCAGTTTTGCAGGGGACTATGGCTACACCTTC. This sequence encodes CASSFAGDYGYTF.

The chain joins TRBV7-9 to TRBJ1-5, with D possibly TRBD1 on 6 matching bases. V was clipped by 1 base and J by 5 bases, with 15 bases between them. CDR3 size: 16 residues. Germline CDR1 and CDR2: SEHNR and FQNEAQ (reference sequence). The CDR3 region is CASSLGSGTRDQPQHF. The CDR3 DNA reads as TGTGCCAGCAGCTTAGGGTCCGGGACAAGGGATCAGCCCCAGCATTTT.

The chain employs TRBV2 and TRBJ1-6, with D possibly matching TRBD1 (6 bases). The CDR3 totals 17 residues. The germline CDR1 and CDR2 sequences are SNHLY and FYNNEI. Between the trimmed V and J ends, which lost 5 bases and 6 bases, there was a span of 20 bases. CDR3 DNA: TGTGCCAGCAGTCCTCGGGGGGCAGGGGCTCTTAATTCACCCCTCCACTTT. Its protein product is CASSPRGAGALNSPLHF.

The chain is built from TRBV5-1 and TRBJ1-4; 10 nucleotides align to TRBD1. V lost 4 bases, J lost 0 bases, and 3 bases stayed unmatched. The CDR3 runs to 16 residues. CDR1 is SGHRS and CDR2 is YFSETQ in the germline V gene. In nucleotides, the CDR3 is TGCGCCAGCAGCCCGGGGACAGGGGCAACTAATGAAAAACTGTTTTTT. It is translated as CASSPGTGATNEKLFF.

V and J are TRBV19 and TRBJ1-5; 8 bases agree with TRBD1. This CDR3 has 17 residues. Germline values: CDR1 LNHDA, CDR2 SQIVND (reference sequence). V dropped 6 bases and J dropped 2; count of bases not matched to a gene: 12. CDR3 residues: CASRSGQGGMGNQPQHF. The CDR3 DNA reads TGTGCCAGTAGATCCGGACAGGGAGGGATGGGCAATCAGCCCCAGCATTTT.

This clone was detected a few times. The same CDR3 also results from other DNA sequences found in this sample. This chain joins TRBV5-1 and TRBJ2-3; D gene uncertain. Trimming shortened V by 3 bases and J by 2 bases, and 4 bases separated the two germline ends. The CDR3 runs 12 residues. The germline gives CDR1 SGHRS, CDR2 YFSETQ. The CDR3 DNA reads TGCGCCAGCAGCTGGGCCACAGATACGCAGTATTTT. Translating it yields CASSWATDTQYF.

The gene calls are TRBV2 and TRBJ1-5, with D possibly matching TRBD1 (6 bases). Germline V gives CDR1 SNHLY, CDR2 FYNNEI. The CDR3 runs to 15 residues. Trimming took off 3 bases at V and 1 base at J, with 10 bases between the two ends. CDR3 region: CASSEWTVSNQPQHF. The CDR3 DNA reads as TGTGCCAGCAGTGAGTGGACAGTGAGCAATCAGCCCCAGCATTTT.

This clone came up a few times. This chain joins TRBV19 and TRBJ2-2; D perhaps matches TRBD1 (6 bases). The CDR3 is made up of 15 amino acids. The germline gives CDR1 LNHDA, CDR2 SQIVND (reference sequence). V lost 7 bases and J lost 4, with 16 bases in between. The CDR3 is CASIKQGSGTGELFF. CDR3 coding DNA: TGTGCCAGTATCAAACAGGGTTCGGGCACCGGGGAGCTGTTTTTT.

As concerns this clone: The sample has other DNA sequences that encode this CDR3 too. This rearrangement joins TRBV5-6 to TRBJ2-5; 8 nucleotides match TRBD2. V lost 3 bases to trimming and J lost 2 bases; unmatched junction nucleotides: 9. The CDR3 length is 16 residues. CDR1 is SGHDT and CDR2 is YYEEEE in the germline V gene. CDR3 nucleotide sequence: TGTGCCAGCAGCTCAGGACTGGCGGGGGGACAAGAGACCCAGTACTTC. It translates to CASSSGLAGGQETQYF.